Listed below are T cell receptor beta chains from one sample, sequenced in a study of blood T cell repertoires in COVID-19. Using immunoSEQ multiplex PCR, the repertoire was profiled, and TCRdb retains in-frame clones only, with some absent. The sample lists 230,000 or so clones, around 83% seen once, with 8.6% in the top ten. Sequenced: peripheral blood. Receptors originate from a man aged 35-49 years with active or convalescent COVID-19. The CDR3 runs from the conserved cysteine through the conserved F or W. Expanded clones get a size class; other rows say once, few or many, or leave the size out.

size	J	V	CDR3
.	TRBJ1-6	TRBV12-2	CASRLAGQMNSPLHF
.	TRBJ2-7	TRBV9	CASSVGTGLSYEQYF
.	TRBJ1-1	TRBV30	CAWRNQGATEAFF
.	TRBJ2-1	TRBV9	CASSATRSGGMNEQFF
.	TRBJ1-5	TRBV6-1	CASSDRGNQPQHF
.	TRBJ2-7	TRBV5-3	CARSLVYSSYEQYF
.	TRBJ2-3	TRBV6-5	CASSPIAGPTDTQYF
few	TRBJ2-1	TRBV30	CAWSRGGASEQFF
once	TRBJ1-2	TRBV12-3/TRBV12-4	CASSLTADYGYTF
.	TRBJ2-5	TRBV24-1	CATSESSGLQETQYF
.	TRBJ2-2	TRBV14	CASSQVRSPGFRRGRGAVF
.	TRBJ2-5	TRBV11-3	CASSSGTSGFETQYF
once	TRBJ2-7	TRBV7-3	CASSSTPSGLLLF
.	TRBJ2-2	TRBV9	CASSGDSPHGTGELFF
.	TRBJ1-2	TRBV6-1	CASSEAPGQQYGYTF
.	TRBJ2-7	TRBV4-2	CASSQDDRAYEQYF
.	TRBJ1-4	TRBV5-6	CASSPWTGGVEKLFF
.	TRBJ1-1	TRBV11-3	CASSRTGSEAFF
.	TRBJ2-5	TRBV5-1	CASSLNPRRGGGAAQETQYF
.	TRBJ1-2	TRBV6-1	CASSESVGYTF
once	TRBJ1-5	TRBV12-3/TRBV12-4	CASSLAGGQPQHF
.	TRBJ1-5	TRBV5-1	CASSPIPAGVSNQPQHF
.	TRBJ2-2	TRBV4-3	CASSQPGQGTGELFF
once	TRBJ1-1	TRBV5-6	CASSPFIGGDTEAFF
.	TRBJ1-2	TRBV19	CASRAPGFDGYTF
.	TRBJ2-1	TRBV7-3	CASSKPGQGNNEQFF
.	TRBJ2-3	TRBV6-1	CASSEGQGWNTQYF